This entry features one T cell receptor beta chain sequence. Its antigen is currently unknown. Primers used in a second PCR of roughly 6 to 12 cycles were a sample-barcoded 5' primer and a J-beta primer mix. Each CDR3 protein is one row after TCRdb ran MiXCR on the 5' RACE reads. The table includes over 1,300,000 distinct CDR3 sequences, 55% to 75% detected once. These data originate in a study of blood T cells in healthy people across ages. The overall study: Capture by template switching was about one barcoded beta molecule per two T cells.

Per germline, CDR1 KGHDR and CDR2 SFDVKD. Trimming took 0 bases from V and 2 from J, leaving 9 bases between them. The CDR3 runs to 15 residues. Study results and caveats: A strong correlation was found between TCR beta diversity and the percentage of naive T cells. Roughly linear age-related decline in beta diversity appeared, significant by age approximately 40.

The chain carries TRBV24-1 and TRBJ2-5; the D gene is possibly TRBD2 (5 bases). What was sequenced was blood. The sequence was collected from a man aged 18 to 35 in good health. The CDR3 spells CATSDLRGQQETQYF. In DNA, the CDR3 is TGTGCCACCAGTGATTTGCGAGGGCAGCAAGAGACCCAGTACTTC.